This T cell receptor beta chain was found in a study of control samples from healthy donors and cancer patients. Germline CDR1 is SEHNR and CDR2 is FQNEAQ (reference sequence). The CDR3 covers 15 residues. Trimming took off 3 bases at V and 3 bases at J, with 12 bases between the two ends. Assay used: immunoSEQ multiplex PCR; TCRdb lists only in-frame clones, some missing. The profile shows around 30,000 clones, around 94% of them singletons. Material: blood. The chain is built from TRBV7-9 and TRBJ1-3, with a weak D call TRBD1 (5 bases). The sequence was collected from a man between 60 and 75 years old in good health. CDR3 bases: TGTGCCAGCAGCTTGGGGCAGGGAGTTGGAAACACCATATATTTT. This encodes CASSLGQGVGNTIYF.